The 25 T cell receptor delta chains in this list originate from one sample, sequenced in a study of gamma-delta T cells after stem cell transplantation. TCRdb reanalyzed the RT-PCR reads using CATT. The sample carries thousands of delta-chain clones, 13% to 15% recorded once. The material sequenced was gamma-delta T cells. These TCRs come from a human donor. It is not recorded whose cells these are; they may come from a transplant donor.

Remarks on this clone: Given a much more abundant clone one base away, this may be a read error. In DNA, the CDR3 is TGTGCCTTTTCTAGGGGTGTACTGGGGGATACACCCAACCCCTGGGACACCCGACAGATGTTTTTC. Protein sequence: CAFSRGVLGDTPNPWDTRQMFF. The chain recombines TRDV2 with TRDJ3; 12 bases line up with TRDD3. The CDR3 totals 22 residues. Per the germline V gene, CDR1 is GEAIGNYY and CDR2 is EKD. V shed 8 bases, J shed 2 bases, and the junction held 21 bases outside the gene matches.

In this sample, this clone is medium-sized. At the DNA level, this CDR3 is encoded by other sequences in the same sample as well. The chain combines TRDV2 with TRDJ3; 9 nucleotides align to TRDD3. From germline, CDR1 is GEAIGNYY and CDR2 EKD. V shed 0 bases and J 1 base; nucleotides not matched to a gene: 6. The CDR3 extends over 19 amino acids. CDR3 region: CACDTGLGDLSWDTRQMFF. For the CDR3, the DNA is TGTGCCTGTGACACCGGGCTGGGGGATCTATCCTGGGACACCCGACAGATGTTTTTC.

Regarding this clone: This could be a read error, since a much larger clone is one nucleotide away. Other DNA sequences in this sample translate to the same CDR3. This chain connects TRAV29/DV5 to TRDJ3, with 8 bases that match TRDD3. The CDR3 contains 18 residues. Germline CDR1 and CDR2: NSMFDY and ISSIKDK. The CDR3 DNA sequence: TGTGCAGCAAGCGTGGGATACGCGGTCTCCTGGGACACACGACAGATGTTTTTC. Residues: CAASVGYAVSWDTRQMFF.

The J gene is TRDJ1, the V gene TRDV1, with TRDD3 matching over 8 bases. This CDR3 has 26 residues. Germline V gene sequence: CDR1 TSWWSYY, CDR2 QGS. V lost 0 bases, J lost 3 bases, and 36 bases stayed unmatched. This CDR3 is CALGELPRRLGGLIYRQSGIPDKLIF. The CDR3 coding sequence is TGTGCTCTTGGGGAACTTCCACGCCGACTGGGGGGACTAATTTATCGTCAGTCAGGTATCCCCGATAAACTCATCTTT.

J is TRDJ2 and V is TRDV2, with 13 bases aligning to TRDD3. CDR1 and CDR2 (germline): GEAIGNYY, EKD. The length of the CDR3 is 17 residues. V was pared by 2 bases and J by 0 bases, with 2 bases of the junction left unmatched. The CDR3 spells CACDSTGGYALTAQLFF. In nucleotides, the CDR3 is TGTGCCTGTGACAGTACTGGGGGATACGCTTTGACAGCACAACTCTTCTTT.

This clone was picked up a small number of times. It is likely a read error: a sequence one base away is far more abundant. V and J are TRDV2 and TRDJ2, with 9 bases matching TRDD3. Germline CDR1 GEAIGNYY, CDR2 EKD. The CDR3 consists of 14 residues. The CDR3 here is CACDVLGETARLFF. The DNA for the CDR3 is TGTGCCTGTGACGTACTGGGGGAGACAGCACGACTCTTCTTT.

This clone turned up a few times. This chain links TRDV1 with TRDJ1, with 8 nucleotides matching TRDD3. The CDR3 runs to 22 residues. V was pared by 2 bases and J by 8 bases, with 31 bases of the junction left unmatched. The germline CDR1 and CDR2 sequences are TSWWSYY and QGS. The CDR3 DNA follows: TGTGCTCTTGGGGAAAAGGTACTTGGAGGTCTGGGGGAAGCCTCTAACACCGGGAAACTCATCTTT. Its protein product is CALGEKVLGGLGEASNTGKLIF.

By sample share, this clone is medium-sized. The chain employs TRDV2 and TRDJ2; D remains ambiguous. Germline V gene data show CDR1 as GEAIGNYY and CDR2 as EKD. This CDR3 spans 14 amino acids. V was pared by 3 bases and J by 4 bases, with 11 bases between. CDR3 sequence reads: CACDLHTRTAQLFF. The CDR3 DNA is TGTGCCTGTGACCTCCATACTAGGACAGCACAACTCTTCTTT.

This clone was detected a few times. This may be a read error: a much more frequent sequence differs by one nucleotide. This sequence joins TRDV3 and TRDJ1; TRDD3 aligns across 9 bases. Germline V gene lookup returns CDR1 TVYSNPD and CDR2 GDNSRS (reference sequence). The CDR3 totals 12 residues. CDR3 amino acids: CAGLGDTDKPIF. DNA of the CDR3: TGTGCCGGACTGGGGGACACCGATAAACCCATCTTT.

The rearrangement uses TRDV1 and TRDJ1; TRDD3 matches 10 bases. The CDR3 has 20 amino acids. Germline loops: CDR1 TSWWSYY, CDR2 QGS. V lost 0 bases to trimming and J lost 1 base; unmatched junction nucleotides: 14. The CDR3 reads CALGELLLDGGDTSTDKLIF. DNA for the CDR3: TGTGCTCTTGGGGAACTGCTCCTTGATGGGGGGGATACGAGCACCGATAAACTCATCTTT.

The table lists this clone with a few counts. The CDR3 region is CAASAGILTAQLFF. For the CDR3, the DNA is TGTGCAGCAAGCGCGGGGATATTGACAGCACAACTCTTCTTT. The V call is TRAV29/DV5, the J call TRDJ2, with TRDD3 matching over 7 bases. CDR3 size: 14 residues. The V gene's germline CDR1 is NSMFDY and CDR2 ISSIKDK. J lost 2 bases, V lost 0 bases, and 1 base had no gene match.

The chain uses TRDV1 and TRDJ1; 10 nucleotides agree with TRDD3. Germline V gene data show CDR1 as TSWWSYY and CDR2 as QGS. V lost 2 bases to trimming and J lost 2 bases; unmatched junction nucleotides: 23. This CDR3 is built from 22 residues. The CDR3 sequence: CALGESSASPYWGMGKTDKLIF. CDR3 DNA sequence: TGTGCTCTTGGGGAATCCTCGGCATCCCCGTACTGGGGGATGGGGAAAACCGATAAACTCATCTTT.

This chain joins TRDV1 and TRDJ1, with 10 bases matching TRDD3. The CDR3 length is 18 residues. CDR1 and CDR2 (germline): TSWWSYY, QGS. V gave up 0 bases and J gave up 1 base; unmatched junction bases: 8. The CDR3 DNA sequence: TGTGCTCTTGGGGAACTGGGGGGATACGCAAAATCCACCGATAAACTCATCTTT. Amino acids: CALGELGGYAKSTDKLIF.

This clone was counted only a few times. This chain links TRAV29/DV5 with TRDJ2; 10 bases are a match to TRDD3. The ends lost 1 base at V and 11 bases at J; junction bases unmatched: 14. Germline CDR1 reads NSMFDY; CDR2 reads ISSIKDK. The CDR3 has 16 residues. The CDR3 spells CAASLPLLGDSRQLFF. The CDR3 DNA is TGTGCAGCAAGCCTACCCCTACTGGGGGATTCGCGGCAACTCTTCTTT.

Here the CDR3 reads CACDTVGWGILAWDTRQMFF. For the CDR3, the DNA is TGTGCCTGTGACACGGTGGGCTGGGGGATACTCGCCTGGGACACCCGACAGATGTTTTTC. The rearrangement uses TRDV2 and TRDJ3, with TRDD3 matching over 11 bases. The germline V gene encodes CDR1 GEAIGNYY and CDR2 EKD. The ends lost 1 base at V and 2 bases at J; junction bases unmatched: 9. The CDR3 has 20 amino acids.

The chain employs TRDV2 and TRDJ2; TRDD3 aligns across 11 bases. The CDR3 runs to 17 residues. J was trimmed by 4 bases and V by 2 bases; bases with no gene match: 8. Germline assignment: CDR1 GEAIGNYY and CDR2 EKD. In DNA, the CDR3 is TGTGCCTGTGACAAAAGGGTGGGGGATACGAAGACAGCACAACTCTTCTTT. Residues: CACDKRVGDTKTAQLFF.

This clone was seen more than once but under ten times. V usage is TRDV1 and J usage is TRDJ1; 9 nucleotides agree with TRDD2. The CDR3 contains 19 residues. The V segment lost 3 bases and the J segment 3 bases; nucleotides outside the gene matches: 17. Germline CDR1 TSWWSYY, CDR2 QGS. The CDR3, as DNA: TGTGCTCTTGGGGACCCCTTCCTACGGTGGGGCGATACCCCCGATAAACTCATCTTT. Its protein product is CALGDPFLRWGDTPDKLIF.

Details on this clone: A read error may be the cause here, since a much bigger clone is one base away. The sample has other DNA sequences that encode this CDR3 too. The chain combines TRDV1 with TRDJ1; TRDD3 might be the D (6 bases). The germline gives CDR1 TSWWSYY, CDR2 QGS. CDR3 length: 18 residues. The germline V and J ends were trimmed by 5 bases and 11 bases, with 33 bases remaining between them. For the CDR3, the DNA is TGTGCTCTTGGGACAAATACAAGGAGGCCGTACTGGGTGAAGAGGCTCATCTTT. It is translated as CALGTNTRRPYWVKRLIF.

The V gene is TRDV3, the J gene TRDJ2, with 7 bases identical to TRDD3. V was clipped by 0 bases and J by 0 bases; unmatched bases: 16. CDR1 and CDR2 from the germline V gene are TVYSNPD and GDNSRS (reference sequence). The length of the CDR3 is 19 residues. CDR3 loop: CAFRAGNSTGDPLTAQLFF. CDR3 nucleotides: TGTGCCTTTAGGGCTGGGAACAGTACTGGGGATCCTTTGACAGCACAACTCTTCTTT. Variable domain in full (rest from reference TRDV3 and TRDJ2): CDKVTQSSPDQTVASGSEVVLLCTYDTVYSNPDLFWYRIRPDYSFQFVFYGDNSRSEGADFTQGRFSVKHILTQKAFHLVISPVRTEDSATYYCAFRAGNSTGDPLTAQLFFGKGTQLIVEP.

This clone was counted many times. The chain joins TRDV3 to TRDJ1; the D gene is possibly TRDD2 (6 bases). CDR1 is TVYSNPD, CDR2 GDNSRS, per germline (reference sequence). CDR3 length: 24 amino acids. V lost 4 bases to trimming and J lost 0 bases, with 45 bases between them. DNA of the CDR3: TGTGCCTCCACCTTCCGTGTGGCCCCCCCAAGGGCCGATAACTGGCCACTCTACACCGATAAACTCATCTTT. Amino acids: CASTFRVAPPRADNWPLYTDKLIF.

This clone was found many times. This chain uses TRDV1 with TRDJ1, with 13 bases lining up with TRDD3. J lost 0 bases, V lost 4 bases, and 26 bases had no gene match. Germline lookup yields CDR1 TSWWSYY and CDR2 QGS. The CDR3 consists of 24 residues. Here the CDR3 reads CALGGTLPYWGIRRYTENTDKLIF. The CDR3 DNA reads TGTGCTCTTGGGGGTACACTTCCGTACTGGGGGATACGGAGATACACCGAGAACACCGATAAACTCATCTTT.

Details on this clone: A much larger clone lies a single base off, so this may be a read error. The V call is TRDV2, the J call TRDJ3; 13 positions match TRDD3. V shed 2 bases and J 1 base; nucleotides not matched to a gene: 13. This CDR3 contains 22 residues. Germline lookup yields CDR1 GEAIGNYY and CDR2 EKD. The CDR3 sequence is CACDSLLGDTQIGSWDTRQMFF. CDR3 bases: TGTGCCTGTGACAGCTTACTGGGGGATACGCAGATAGGATCCTGGGACACCCGACAGATGTTTTTC.

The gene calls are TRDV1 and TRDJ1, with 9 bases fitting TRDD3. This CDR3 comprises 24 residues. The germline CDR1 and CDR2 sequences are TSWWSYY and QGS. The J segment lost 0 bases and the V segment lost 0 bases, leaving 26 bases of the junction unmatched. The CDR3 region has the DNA TGTGCTCTTGGGGAACTACGGACGACTATCTACAGAACTCTGGGGGATCCGTACACCGATAAACTCATCTTT. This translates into CALGELRTTIYRTLGDPYTDKLIF.

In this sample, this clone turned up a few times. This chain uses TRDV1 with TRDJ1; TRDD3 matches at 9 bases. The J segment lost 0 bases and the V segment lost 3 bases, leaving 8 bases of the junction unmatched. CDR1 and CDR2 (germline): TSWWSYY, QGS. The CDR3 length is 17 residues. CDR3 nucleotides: TGTGCTCTTGGGGACCCCCGGTCTGGGGGATACACCGATAAACTCATCTTT. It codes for CALGDPRSGGYTDKLIF.

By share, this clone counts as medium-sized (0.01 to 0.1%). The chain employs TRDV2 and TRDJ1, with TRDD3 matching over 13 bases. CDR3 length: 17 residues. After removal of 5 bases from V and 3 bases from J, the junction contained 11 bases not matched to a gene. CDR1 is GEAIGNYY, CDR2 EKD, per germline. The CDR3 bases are TGTGCCTGTGTTACGTACTGGGGGATACGCAAGTCCGATAAACTCATCTTT. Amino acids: CACVTYWGIRKSDKLIF.